This entry features one T cell receptor beta chain sequence. What it binds is unknown. Only in-frame clones appear in the TCRdb table, and some are missing; sequencing was by immunoSEQ multiplex PCR. The table lists some 27,000 clones, approximately 90% of them singletons. This entry comes from a study of lymphopenia after photon versus proton radiotherapy. Study findings and constraints: After the lymphocyte nadir, photon-treated repertoires showed oligoclonal expansion, especially of CD8+ Temra cells. Larger post-nadir TCR diversity loss correlated inversely with survival in deceased patients.

The source is a man aged 45-65 years with gastric cancer. Source: peripheral blood, taken from a patient treated with photon-based radiotherapy.

The CDR3 spells CASSDRETTEAFF. For the CDR3, the DNA is TGTGCCAGCAGTGACAGAGAGACGACTGAAGCTTTCTTT. The chain employs TRBV2 and TRBJ1-1, with D hard to call. The germline V gene has CDR1 SNHLY and CDR2 FYNNEI. V was trimmed by 3 bases and J by 5 bases, leaving 10 bases between them. CDR3 length: 13 residues.